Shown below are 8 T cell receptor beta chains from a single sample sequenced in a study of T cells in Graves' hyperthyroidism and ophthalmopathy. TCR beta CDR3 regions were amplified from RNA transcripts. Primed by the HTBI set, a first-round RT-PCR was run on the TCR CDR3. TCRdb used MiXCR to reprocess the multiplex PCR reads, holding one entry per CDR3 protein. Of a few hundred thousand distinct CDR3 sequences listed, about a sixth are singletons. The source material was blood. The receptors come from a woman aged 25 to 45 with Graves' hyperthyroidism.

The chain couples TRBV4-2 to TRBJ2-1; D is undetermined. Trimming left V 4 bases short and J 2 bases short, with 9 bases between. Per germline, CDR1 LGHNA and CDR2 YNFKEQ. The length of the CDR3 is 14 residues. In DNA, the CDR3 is TGTGCCAGCAGCCCCGATGACACCTACAATGAGCAGTTCTTC. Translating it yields CASSPDDTYNEQFF.

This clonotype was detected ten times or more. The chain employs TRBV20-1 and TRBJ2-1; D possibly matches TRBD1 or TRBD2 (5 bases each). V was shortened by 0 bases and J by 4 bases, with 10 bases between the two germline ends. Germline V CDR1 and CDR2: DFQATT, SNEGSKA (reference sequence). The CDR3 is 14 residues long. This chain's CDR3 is CSARDWDHYNEQFF. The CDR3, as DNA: TGCAGTGCTAGAGATTGGGACCATTACAATGAGCAGTTCTTC.

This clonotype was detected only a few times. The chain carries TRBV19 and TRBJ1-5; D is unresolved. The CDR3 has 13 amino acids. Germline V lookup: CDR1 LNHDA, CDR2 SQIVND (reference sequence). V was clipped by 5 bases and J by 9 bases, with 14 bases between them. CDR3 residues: CASSFPGQGPQHF. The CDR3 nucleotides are TGTGCCAGTAGTTTTCCGGGCCAAGGGCCCCAGCATTTT. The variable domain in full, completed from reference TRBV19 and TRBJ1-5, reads DGGITQSPKYLFRKEGQNVTLSCEQNLNHDAMYWYRQDPGQGLRLIYYSQIVNDFQKGDIAEGYSVSREKKESFPLTVTSAQKNPTAFYLCASSFPGQGPQHFGDGTRLSIL.

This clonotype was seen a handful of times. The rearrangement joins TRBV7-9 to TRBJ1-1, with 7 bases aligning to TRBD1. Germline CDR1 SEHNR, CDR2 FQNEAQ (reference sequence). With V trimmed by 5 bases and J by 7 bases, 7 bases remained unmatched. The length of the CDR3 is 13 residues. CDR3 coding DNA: TGTGCCAGCAGCCGTATTGGGACAGATGAAGCTTTCTTT. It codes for CASSRIGTDEAFF. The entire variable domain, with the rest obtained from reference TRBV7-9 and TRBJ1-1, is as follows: DTGVSQNPRHKITKRGQNVTFRCDPISEHNRLYWYRQTLGQGPEFLTYFQNEAQLEKSRLLSDRFSAERPKGSFSTLEIQRTEQGDSAMYLCASSRIGTDEAFFGQGTRLTVV.

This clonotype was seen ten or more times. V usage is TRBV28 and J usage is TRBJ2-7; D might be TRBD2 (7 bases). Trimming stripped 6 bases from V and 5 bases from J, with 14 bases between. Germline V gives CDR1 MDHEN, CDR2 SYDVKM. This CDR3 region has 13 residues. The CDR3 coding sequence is TGTGCCAGCAGGACAGGACTAGGCCACGAGCAGTACTTC. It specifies CASRTGLGHEQYF.

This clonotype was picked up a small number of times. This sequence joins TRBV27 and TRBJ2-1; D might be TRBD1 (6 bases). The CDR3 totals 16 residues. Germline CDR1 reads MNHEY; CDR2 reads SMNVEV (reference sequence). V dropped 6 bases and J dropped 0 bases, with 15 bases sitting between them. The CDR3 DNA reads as TGTGCCAGCAGCGGACGGGACACCGGCTCCTACAATGAGCAGTTCTTC. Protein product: CASSGRDTGSYNEQFF.

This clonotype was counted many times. DNA for the CDR3: TGTGCCAGCAGTTTATCTATCGGCGCGGGAGCGTGGGAGCAGTACTTC. Protein: CASSLSIGAGAWEQYF. This chain uses TRBV27 with TRBJ2-7; TRBD2 aligns across 7 bases. This CDR3 region has 16 residues. V dropped 0 bases and J dropped 7; count of bases not matched to a gene: 12. CDR1 and CDR2 (germline): MNHEY, SMNVEV (reference sequence).

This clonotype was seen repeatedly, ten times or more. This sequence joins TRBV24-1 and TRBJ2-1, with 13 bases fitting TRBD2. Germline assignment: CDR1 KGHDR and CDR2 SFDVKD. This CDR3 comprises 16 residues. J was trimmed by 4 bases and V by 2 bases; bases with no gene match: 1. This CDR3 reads CATSDSGLAGYNEQFF. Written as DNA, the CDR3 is TGTGCCACCAGTGATTCGGGACTAGCGGGATACAATGAGCAGTTCTTC.